The T cell receptor beta chain described here comes from a study of cytomegalovirus exposure and HLA in healthy donors. Looking at the study overall: Clustering assigned about 80% of the 350 to 450 genotyped donors to the Caucasian-associated ancestry cluster. Study-level points and caveats: TRBV6-2, TRBV6-3 and some other V segments were excluded as indistinguishable. Rarity held for most TCR sequences, but there were some public TCRs that occurred in many donors. Most subjects' HLA-A and HLA-B alleles were reportedly predicted from TCR beta sequences.

This CDR3 region has 15 residues. Germline V CDR1 and CDR2: SGHKS, YYEKEE (reference sequence). The V and J ends lost 5 bases and 7 bases, in that order; junction bases with no gene match: 13. Turning to this clone: The antigen is not known.

Primers: 60 Vbeta forward and 13 Jbeta reverse. Assay used: immunoSEQ multiplex PCR; TCRdb lists only in-frame clones, some missing. The sample holds about 180,000 clones, roughly three quarters seen once. The V gene is TRBV5-5, the J gene TRBJ2-5; TRBD1 matches 8 bases. This TCR came from a male donor in good health and CMV-seronegative. The source material was PBMCs. CDR3 amino acids: CASSYTYRGTGTQYF. The CDR3 DNA is TGTGCCAGCAGTTACACCTACAGGGGGACGGGGACCCAGTACTTC.